A single sample is the source of the 10 T cell receptor beta chains below, sequenced in a study of OX40 agonist ivuxolimab in advanced cancers. This table comes from immunoSEQ multiplex PCR, and its TCRdb copy is limited to in-frame clones, with some not included. The data contain 10,000 to 13,000 clones, approximately 78% of them singletons. Sequences were derived from CD4+ or CD8+ T cells sorted from blood, sampled in a trial of the OX40 agonist ivuxolimab. These receptors were collected from an adult with an advanced solid tumor such as melanoma, head and neck, liver or kidney cancer.

V gene TRBV7-9 combines with J gene TRBJ2-1; 8 bases are shared with TRBD1. Germline trimming cut 6 bases from V and 9 bases from J; bases unmatched to any gene: 16. The CDR3 covers 16 residues. Germline CDR1 reads SEHNR; CDR2 reads FQNEAQ (reference sequence). CDR3 sequence: CASRPRQGTKLGEQFF. For the CDR3, the DNA is TGTGCCAGCAGACCCAGACAGGGGACGAAATTAGGTGAGCAGTTCTTC.

This clone has just one count. V is TRBV20-1 and J is TRBJ2-7; D not certain. CDR1 is DFQATT and CDR2 is SNEGSKA in the germline V gene (reference sequence). This CDR3 comprises 11 residues. The ends were cut back, 0 bases at V and 6 bases at J, with 6 bases in the middle. The DNA for the CDR3 is TGCAGTGCTAGAGATTTGGTCGAGCAGTACTTC. It translates to CSARDLVEQYF.

The chain combines TRBV29-1 with TRBJ1-2; TRBD1 aligns across 7 bases. This CDR3 contains 15 residues. The trim removed 5 bases at V and 4 bases at J, leaving 13 bases unmatched. CDR1 SQVTM and CDR2 ANQGSEA come from the germline V gene. The CDR3 reads CSVFGRRQGGYGYTF. DNA for the CDR3: TGCAGCGTTTTTGGTAGGAGACAGGGAGGCTATGGCTACACCTTC.

The genes are TRBV2 and TRBJ2-5; D unclear. V was cut by 2 bases and J by 5 bases, with 15 bases left in between. This CDR3 region has 15 residues. CDR1 is SNHLY, CDR2 FYNNEI, per germline. CDR3 nucleotides: TGTGCCAGCAGTGAAAAGGTCGACTCTGGCGAGACCCAGTACTTC. This encodes CASSEKVDSGETQYF.

The chain has TRBV7-7 and TRBJ2-7, with D perhaps matching TRBD1 (7 bases). V shed 1 base and J shed 3 bases, with 13 bases lying between them. Germline V gene sequence: CDR1 SSHAT, CDR2 FNYEAQ (reference sequence). The CDR3 runs 15 residues. In nucleotides, the CDR3 is TGTGCCAGCAGCTTAGAACCAGGGGGGAACTACGAGCAGTACTTC. Translation gives CASSLEPGGNYEQYF.

The CDR3 nucleotides are TGCGCCAGCAGCCAAAGACCAGGGACGGTCACCTACGAGCAGTACTTC. The encoded protein is CASSQRPGTVTYEQYF. J is TRBJ2-7 and V is TRBV4-1; D is perhaps TRBD1 or TRBD2 (5 bases each). Looked up from germline, CDR1 is MGHRA and CDR2 is YSYEKL. This CDR3 spans 16 amino acids. Trimming pared 2 bases from V and 2 bases from J, leaving 16 bases between.

The genes are TRBV5-1 and TRBJ2-1; possible D gene TRBD1, 9 bases. The V end lost 0 bases, the J end lost 5 bases, and 18 bases lay between the germline ends. The CDR3 consists of 17 residues. CDR1 is SGHRS and CDR2 is YFSETQ in the germline V gene. CDR3 sequence reads: CASSLVGQGAGDNEQFF. CDR3 bases: TGCGCCAGCAGCTTGGTGGGACAGGGAGCGGGAGACAATGAGCAGTTCTTC. Full variable domain (rest looked up from reference TRBV5-1 and TRBJ2-1): KAGVTQTPRYLIKTRGQQVTLSCSPISGHRSVSWYQQTPGQGLQFLFEYFSETQRNKGNFPGRFSGRQFSNSRSEMNVSTLELGDSALYLCASSLVGQGAGDNEQFFGPGTRLTVL.

V is TRBV6-5 and J is TRBJ1-1; D may be TRBD1 (5 bases). V was pared by 6 bases and J by 3 bases, with 14 bases between. Germline-derived CDR1 and CDR2 are MNHEY and SVGAGI. The CDR3 has 14 residues. This CDR3 is CASSWGGTDTEAFF. The CDR3 bases are TGTGCCAGCAGCTGGGGAGGGACGGACACTGAAGCTTTCTTT.

The chain carries TRBV6-1 and TRBJ1-5; D is undetermined. The CDR3 totals 14 residues. The V gene lost 5 bases and the J gene lost 0 bases, with 8 bases spanning the gap. Germline V gene lookup returns CDR1 MNHNS and CDR2 SASEGT. This CDR3 is CASSQDGSNQPQHF. In nucleotides, the CDR3 is TGTGCCAGCAGTCAGGACGGTAGCAATCAGCCCCAGCATTTT.

The rearrangement joins TRBV9 to TRBJ2-1; TRBD2 aligns across 8 bases. The CDR3 length is 17 residues. The junction had 13 bases not matched to a gene; V was cut back by 3 bases and J by 5 bases. Germline CDR1 is SGDLS and CDR2 is YYNGEE. CDR3 loop: CASSAPNGTRYDNEQFF. In DNA form, the CDR3 reads TGTGCCAGCAGCGCCCCGAACGGGACTAGGTACGACAATGAGCAGTTCTTC.